This T cell receptor beta chain appears in the sequencing data of a study of OX40 agonist ivuxolimab in advanced cancers. Broadly, across the study: Ivuxolimab, which targeted the costimulatory receptor OX40 (CD134), was an agonistic, fully human IgG2 monoclonal antibody. Intravenous ivuxolimab was administered to patients every 2 weeks at six dose levels: 0.01, 0.1, 0.3, 1.5, 3 and 10 mg/kg. Among the roughly 52 dose-escalation patients, around 20 had hepatocellular carcinoma, approximately 15 melanoma, 9 renal cell carcinoma and 9 head and neck cancer. The dose-escalation cohort was 82.7% male with a mean age of approximately 60 years, ranging from roughly 20 to 80. Prior anti-PD-1, anti-PD-L1 or anti-CTLA-4 therapy was permitted, and approximately 39% of dose-escalation patients had received checkpoint inhibitors. Partial responses occurred in three dose-escalation patients: two with cutaneous melanoma and one with hepatocellular carcinoma. The point of sequencing TCRbeta in the periphery was to test whether ivuxolimab changed TCR sequence diversity and drove clonal T-cell expansion. The monotherapy dose-escalation portion (N ≈ 56 patients) of the phase I ivuxolimab trial is reported in the paper. General study outcomes and caveats: Partial responders in the 0.1-3.0 mg/kg groups had among the lowest normalized peripheral clonal expansion, especially among CD8+ T cells. Low levels of normalized T-cell clonal expansion were also seen in some patients who did not respond. Which antigens the clonally expanded peripheral T cells were specific for was not determined. After ivuxolimab, expanded clones were on average more numerous among CD8+ T cells than among CD4+ T cells. At doses of 0.1 to 3.0 mg/kg, clonal expansion of both CD4+ and CD8+ blood T cells was observed from baseline to week 6.

CDR1 and CDR2 were assigned from the germline V gene (reference sequence) as SEHNR and FQNEAQ. The CDR3 starts with the cysteine, ends with the phenylalanine, and has 14 residues. The kept DNA is CDR3 alone, 42 bases in frame from the first base. At the junction V is shortened by 0 bases and J by 1 base, with 6 bases in between. For sequencing of the TCRbeta CDR3 region, genomic DNA was extracted from the sorted cells. The immunoSEQ Assay was used to sequence the TCRbeta CDR3 regions. Imported from immuneACCESS, the table was reduced by TCRdb to in-frame sequences with V and J called. These copies leave out some clones; in studies compared against another copy, an unresolved V gene accounts for under half, and the cause of the remainder is not known. Here the sample has over 50,000 clones; over 75% occur a single time. The ten largest clones take up about 4.3% of the sample. Patients with autoimmune disease history or receiving systemic immunosuppression were excluded from the trial. Peripheral blood for TCR sequencing was drawn from every dose cohort at baseline, at cycle 4 day 1 and at cycle 7 day 1. Samples came from an open-label, multicenter, first-in-human phase I dose-escalation trial of ivuxolimab. Adults with locally advanced or metastatic head and neck squamous cell, hepatocellular, melanoma or renal cell carcinoma were enrolled in the trial. Before TCR sequencing, CD4+ and CD8+ T cells were separately sorted from peripheral blood.

As concerns this clone: It has no known antigen specificity. No quality values exist for individual bases; no much larger clone is one base distant.

Material: CD4+ or CD8+ T cells sorted from blood, obtained in a trial of the OX40 agonist ivuxolimab. This TCR came from an adult with an advanced solid tumor such as melanoma, head and neck, liver or kidney cancer. Rearrangement joined TRBV7-9 to TRBJ1-1; confidence is insufficient to name the D gene. The nucleotide sequence reads TGTGCCAGCAGCTTAGCGATGGCGAACACTGAAGCTTTCTTT. It codes for CASSLAMANTEAFF. The CDR3, completed at both ends by the reference TRBV7-9 and TRBJ1-1 genes, gives the full variable domain DTGVSQNPRHKITKRGQNVTFRCDPISEHNRLYWYRQTLGQGPEFLTYFQNEAQLEKSRLLSDRFSAERPKGSFSTLEIQRTEQGDSAMYLCASSLAMANTEAFFGQGTRLTVV.